Listed here is a single TCR beta chain. Deletions cut 2 bases from V and 1 base from J, with 9 bases between. CDR3 length: 15 amino acids. Per the germline V gene, CDR1 is SGDLS and CDR2 is YYNGEE. Clones were sequenced by immunoSEQ multiplex PCR, and TCRdb holds only the in-frame ones, with some missing. Here the sample spans around 38,000 clones, 92% being singletons. The sample originates from a study of T cell changes during pregnancy in multiple sclerosis. The TCR sequence derives from a female donor with multiple sclerosis, enrolled in a pregnancy study. The sequenced sample was CD8+ T cells from peripheral blood mononuclear cells, obtained in the third trimester of pregnancy. J is TRBJ2-2 and V is TRBV9; D remains unclear. This chain's CDR3 is CASSVGDWNTGELFF. Written as DNA, the CDR3 is TGTGCCAGCAGCGTCGGAGACTGGAACACCGGGGAGCTGTTTTTT.